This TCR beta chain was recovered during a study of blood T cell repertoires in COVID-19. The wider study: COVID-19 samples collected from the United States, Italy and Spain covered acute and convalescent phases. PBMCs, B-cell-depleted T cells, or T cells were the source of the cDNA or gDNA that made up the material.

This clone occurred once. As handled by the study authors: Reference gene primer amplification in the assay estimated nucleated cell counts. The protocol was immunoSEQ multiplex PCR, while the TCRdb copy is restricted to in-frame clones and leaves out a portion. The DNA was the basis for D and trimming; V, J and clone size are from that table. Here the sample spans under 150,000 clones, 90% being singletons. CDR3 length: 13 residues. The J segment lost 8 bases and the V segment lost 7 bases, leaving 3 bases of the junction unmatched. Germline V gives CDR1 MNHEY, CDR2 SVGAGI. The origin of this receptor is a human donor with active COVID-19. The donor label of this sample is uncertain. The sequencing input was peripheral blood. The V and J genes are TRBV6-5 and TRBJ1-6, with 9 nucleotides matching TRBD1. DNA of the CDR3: TGTGCCAGCAACAGGGGGCAAGATTCACCCCTCCACTTT. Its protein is CASNRGQDSPLHF.